This T cell receptor (beta chain) emerged from a study of post-analysis software for immune sequencing data. Study overall: Several disease courses (relapsing-remitting, secondary progressive and progressive-relapsing) of multiple sclerosis were included.

Trimming took 7 bases from V and 6 from J; bases not matched to a gene: 5. Germline V lookup: CDR1 SQVTM, CDR2 ANQGSEA. CDR3 length: 12 amino acids. Findings and caveats of the study: Five TRBV segments were significantly more frequent in patients than in controls. TRBV5-6, TRBV5-1 and TRBV20-1 were among these segments. By F measure, strong co-clustering occurred among samples prepared in the same batch. Among multiple sclerosis patients, normalized Chao1 diversity was significantly below that of controls.

The TCR beta cDNA libraries carried unique molecular identifiers. T cells numbering roughly 1 to 10 million yielded approximately 500,000 cDNA molecules. TCRdb independently ran MiXCR on the PCR reads; one entry per CDR3 protein. The table records about 770,000 distinct CDR3 sequences, roughly 50% of them present only once. With regard to this clonotype: Its specificity is unknown.

This clonotype originated in a girl aged 5-17 years with multiple sclerosis. The chain recombines TRBV29-1 with TRBJ2-1, with TRBD1 identical over 8 bases. Material: blood. For the CDR3, the DNA is TGCAGCGGTAAAACAGGGGGCAATGAGCAGTTCTTC. Translating gives CSGKTGGNEQFF.